Listed here are 2 T cell receptor beta chains from one sample, sequenced in a study of blood T cell repertoires in COVID-19. The data were produced by immunoSEQ multiplex PCR, yet TCRdb's version contains in-frame clones alone and is incomplete. The repertoire consists of 240,000 or so clones, with 85% to 90% occurring once and the leading ten covering 6.2%. The sequencing input was peripheral blood. These receptors were taken from a man aged 60-69 years with acute or convalescent COVID-19.

A single count supports this clone. This chain links TRBV6-5 with TRBJ2-7, with 8 bases fitting TRBD1. Germline values: CDR1 MNHEY, CDR2 SVGAGI. Trimming at V came to 2 bases and at J to 2 bases, leaving 8 bases not matched to a gene. The CDR3 has 16 residues. CDR3 sequence reads: CASSYAYTGGTYEQYF. Written as DNA, the CDR3 is TGTGCCAGCAGTTACGCTTACACAGGGGGAACCTACGAGCAGTACTTC.

The chain uses TRBV20-1 and TRBJ1-1; possible D gene TRBD1, 5 bases. CDR3 size: 12 residues. V gave up 3 bases and J gave up 7 bases, with 12 bases separating them. Germline V gene sequence: CDR1 DFQATT, CDR2 SNEGSKA (reference sequence). The CDR3 loop reads CSASRGVVEAFF. CDR3 DNA sequence: TGCAGTGCTAGTCGGGGGGTCGTTGAAGCTTTCTTT.